The 32 T cell receptor beta chains below all came from one sample that was sequenced in a study of human T cells and chemical hapten exposure. MiXCR, applied by TCRdb to the RACE reads, yields one record per CDR3 protein. This sample carries 40,000 or so distinct CDR3 sequences, 3% to 4.5% of them seen once, and the ten largest clones take 20% to 30%. The time point denotes: patch test 1, 2 weeks after DPC sensitization. The treatment is: therapeutic diphenylcyclopropenone sensitization with weekly scalp DPC. Before extraction, the whole blood was not fractionated, and total RNA was taken from it. Specimen: whole blood, collected in connection with sensitization to the hapten diphenylcyclopropenone (DPC). These receptors were taken from a man aged 45 to 65 with alopecia areata. Some clones in this sample may be carry-over from other donors' samples.

The table lists this clonotype with many counts. CDR3 in DNA: TGTGCCTGGAGTGCCCCCGCTGCCCTCTACGAGCAGTACTTC. Protein sequence: CAWSAPAALYEQYF. The J gene is TRBJ2-7, the V gene TRBV30; no clear D. V was shortened by 1 base and J by 3 bases, with 13 bases between the two germline ends. The CDR3 is 14 residues long. Looked up from germline, CDR1 is GTSNPN and CDR2 is SVGIG (reference sequence).

This chain connects TRBV7-2 to TRBJ2-7, with D tentatively TRBD1 (5 bases). Per germline, CDR1 SGHTA and CDR2 FQGNSA. The V end lost 1 base, the J end lost 6 bases, and 19 bases lay between the germline ends. The CDR3 is 16 amino acids. The CDR3 region is CASSLVPDIGVSEQYF. CDR3 nucleotide sequence: TGTGCCAGCAGCTTAGTCCCGGACATAGGCGTTAGCGAGCAGTACTTC.

A few counts support this clonotype. The V and J genes are TRBV12-3 or TRBV12-4 and TRBJ1-5, with D possibly being TRBD1 (6 bases). V was pared by 5 bases and J by 5 bases, with 7 bases between. The CDR3 is made up of 12 amino acids. CDR3 protein: CASSRGDQPQHF. CDR3 sequence (DNA): TGTGCCAGCAGTAGGGGGGATCAGCCCCAGCATTTT.

This clonotype occurred many times. The chain is built from TRBV12-3 or TRBV12-4 and TRBJ2-3; 11 bases agree with TRBD1. The CDR3 covers 15 residues. V shed 4 bases and J 6 bases; nucleotides not matched to a gene: 6. CDR3 in amino acids: CASSSLGQGADTQYF. Here the CDR3 DNA reads TGTGCCAGCAGTTCACTTGGACAGGGGGCGGATACGCAGTATTTT.

This clonotype has at least ten counts. The J gene is TRBJ2-1, the V gene TRBV12-3 or TRBV12-4; a weak D match, TRBD1 (6 bases). The V end lost 4 bases, the J end lost 8 bases, and 12 bases lay between the germline ends. The CDR3 spans 13 residues. CDR3 sequence (DNA): TGTGCCAGCAGTTCGAGGGCAGGGGATGAGCAGTTCTTC. Protein product: CASSSRAGDEQFF.

This clonotype was seen many times. This chain joins TRBV12-3 or TRBV12-4 and TRBJ2-3; TRBD2 agrees at 7 bases. The junction had 7 bases not matched to a gene; V was cut back by 5 bases and J by 2 bases. This CDR3 spans 15 amino acids. CDR3 region: CASSPLLADTDTQYF. The CDR3 DNA follows: TGTGCCAGCAGTCCCCTGCTAGCGGACACAGATACGCAGTATTTT.

This clonotype was detected ten times or more. V is TRBV28 and J is TRBJ2-3; no clear D. Per the germline V gene, CDR1 is MDHEN and CDR2 is SYDVKM. V gave up 4 bases and J gave up 7 bases, with 15 bases separating them. There are 14 residues in the CDR3. The CDR3 sequence: CASSSSVTQNTQYF. The CDR3 nucleotides read TGTGCCAGCAGTTCCTCGGTAACGCAAAATACGCAGTATTTT.

The sample holds many counts of this clonotype. The chain uses TRBV25-1 and TRBJ2-7, with TRBD2 identical over 9 bases. J lost 0 bases, V lost 5 bases, and 5 bases had no gene match. The CDR3 is 15 residues long. The germline CDR1 and CDR2 sequences are MGHDK and SYGVNS. CDR3 loop: CASSLWREGSYEQYF. The CDR3 bases are TGTGCCAGCAGTCTCTGGCGGGAGGGCTCCTACGAGCAGTACTTC.

This clonotype was recorded at least ten times. The chain carries TRBV3-1 and TRBJ2-1; D gene unclear. Germline lookup yields CDR1 LGHDT and CDR2 YNNKEL (reference sequence). Trimming removed 5 bases from V and 9 bases from J, with 17 bases in between. CDR3 size: 14 residues. The CDR3 sequence: CASSSAGRFGEQFF. The CDR3 bases are TGTGCCAGCAGCTCCGCCGGGCGCTTTGGTGAGCAGTTCTTC.

This clonotype was found many times. This sequence joins TRBV29-1 and TRBJ2-6; 7 bases map to TRBD2. Looked up from germline, CDR1 is SQVTM and CDR2 is ANQGSEA. After removal of 5 bases from V and 0 bases from J, the junction contained 4 bases not matched to a gene. The CDR3 is made up of 15 amino acids. CDR3 loop: CSVQAGHSGANVLTF. The CDR3, as DNA: TGCAGCGTTCAAGCGGGGCACTCTGGGGCCAACGTCCTGACTTTC.

This clonotype was seen repeatedly, ten times or more. The chain employs TRBV10-3 and TRBJ2-1; D is undetermined. This CDR3 has 12 residues. CDR1 ENHRY and CDR2 SYGVKD come from the germline V gene. V dropped 3 bases and J dropped 9 bases, with 9 bases sitting between them. The CDR3 loop reads CAISDDRTEQFF. The CDR3, as DNA: TGTGCCATCAGTGATGACCGCACTGAGCAGTTCTTC.

This clonotype was seen a handful of times. The CDR3 DNA is TGTGCCAGCAGCCAAGATCCCCCTGGCAGGGACTACGAGCAGTACTTC. Amino acid sequence: CASSQDPPGRDYEQYF. The chain is built from TRBV3-1 and TRBJ2-7; D possibly corresponds to TRBD1 (5 bases). Deletions cut 0 bases from V and 3 bases from J, with 15 bases between. Germline CDR1 and CDR2: LGHDT and YNNKEL (reference sequence). The length of the CDR3 is 16 residues.

This clonotype was observed many times. CDR3: CASSYDGRADTQYF. CDR3 DNA sequence: TGTGCCAGCAGTTACGACGGGCGTGCAGATACGCAGTATTTT. The chain has TRBV6-2 or TRBV6-3 and TRBJ2-3; D call uncertain. The CDR3 consists of 14 residues. The V end lost 2 bases, the J end lost 4 bases, and 10 bases lay between the germline ends. CDR1 MNHEY and CDR2 SVGEGT come from the germline V gene.

This clonotype was observed many times. The rearrangement joins TRBV4-2 to TRBJ2-5; a weak D match, TRBD2 (6 bases). The length of the CDR3 is 16 residues. The germline V gene has CDR1 LGHNA and CDR2 YNFKEQ. V was cut by 5 bases and J by 4 bases, with 20 bases left in between. The chain's CDR3 is CASSGESGPGVETQYF. Written as DNA, the CDR3 is TGTGCCAGCAGCGGGGAATCGGGCCCGGGGGTAGAGACCCAGTACTTC.

This clonotype was seen at least ten times. The V call is TRBV14, the J call TRBJ1-3; D is unresolved. V was pared by 4 bases and J by 4 bases, with 11 bases between. Germline CDR1 is SGHDN and CDR2 is FVKESK. The CDR3 is 14 residues long. Written as DNA, the CDR3 is TGTGCCAGCAGCCCTTTAGGGCCGGGAAACACCATATATTTT. Protein: CASSPLGPGNTIYF.

This clonotype was counted many times. The rearrangement joins TRBV20-1 to TRBJ2-4; D perhaps matches TRBD1 (7 bases). The CDR3 is 13 amino acids. Germline V gene data show CDR1 as DFQATT and CDR2 as SNEGSKA (reference sequence). The ends were cut back, 6 bases at V and 8 bases at J, with 17 bases in the middle. CDR3 nucleotide sequence: TGCAGTGCAAATAACAGGGGCGGGGACATTCAGTACTTC. Its translation: CSANNRGGDIQYF.

This clonotype was counted at least ten times. The V call is TRBV4-2, the J call TRBJ1-1, with D uncertain. The V gene lost 1 base and the J gene lost 8 bases, with 11 bases spanning the gap. Per germline, CDR1 LGHNA and CDR2 YNFKEQ. The CDR3 is 13 residues long. For the CDR3, the DNA is TGTGCCAGCAGCCAAGGTAGGGCGGGAGAAGCTTTCTTT. Its protein product is CASSQGRAGEAFF.

This clonotype came up many times. The chain has TRBV20-1 and TRBJ2-7, with D perhaps TRBD1 (5 bases). The CDR3 sequence is 11 residues long. The V end was cut by 7 bases, the J end by 2 bases, with 9 bases between. Germline V gives CDR1 DFQATT, CDR2 SNEGSKA (reference sequence). The CDR3 loop reads CSGGDPYEQYF. CDR3 DNA: TGCAGTGGGGGCGACCCCTACGAGCAGTACTTC.

In its sample, this clonotype was seen many times. The rearrangement joins TRBV7-3 to TRBJ2-1; TRBD1 or TRBD2 may be the D gene (5 bases each). V lost 2 bases and J lost 8, with 19 bases in between. Germline loops: CDR1 SGHTA, CDR2 FQGTGA. CDR3 length equals 16 residues. The CDR3 is CASSLLGDPRVDEQFF. The CDR3, as DNA: TGTGCCAGCAGCTTATTAGGGGACCCCAGGGTCGATGAGCAGTTCTTC.

Many counts were recorded for this clonotype. This chain links TRBV6-2 or TRBV6-3 with TRBJ2-3, with D possibly matching TRBD1 (5 bases). Germline V lookup: CDR1 MNHEY, CDR2 SVGEGT. The germline V and J ends were trimmed by 5 bases and 6 bases, with 18 bases remaining between them. CDR3 length equals 15 residues. CDR3: CASSNFRAFADTQYF. The CDR3 DNA follows: TGTGCCAGCAGTAACTTCAGGGCTTTCGCGGATACGCAGTATTTT.

This clonotype was seen at least ten times. The rearrangement uses TRBV18 and TRBJ2-3; D unclear. This CDR3 region has 13 residues. The ends were cut back, 3 bases at V and 0 bases at J, with 4 bases in the middle. In germline, CDR1 is KGHSH, CDR2 LQKENI. CDR3 protein: CASSPGSTDTQYF. The CDR3 bases are TGTGCCAGCTCACCCGGGAGCACAGATACGCAGTATTTT. Using reference TRBV18 and TRBJ2-3 for the parts outside the CDR3, the full variable domain is NAGVMQNPRHLVRRRGQEARLRCSPMKGHSHVYWYRQLPEEGLKFMVYLQKENIIDESGMPKERFSAEFPKEGPSILRIQQVVRGDSAAYFCASSPGSTDTQYFGPGTRLTVL.

This clonotype came up many times. The rearrangement links TRBV7-2 to TRBJ2-3, with a possible D match to TRBD1 (5 bases). Trimming took off 7 bases at V and 4 bases at J, with 18 bases between the two ends. The CDR3 spans 15 residues. The germline gives CDR1 SGHTA, CDR2 FQGNSA. The CDR3 nucleotides are TGTGCCAGCATCAAGGGCAGGGTAGCTTCAGATACGCAGTATTTT. The encoded protein is CASIKGRVASDTQYF.

Many counts were recorded for this clonotype. The chain uses TRBV2 and TRBJ2-2; D might be TRBD2 (5 bases). Looked up from germline, CDR1 is SNHLY and CDR2 is FYNNEI. This CDR3 contains 15 residues. The germline V and J ends were trimmed by 2 bases and 1 base, with 8 bases remaining between them. Here the CDR3 reads CASSERTRNTGELFF. DNA for the CDR3: TGTGCCAGCAGTGAAAGGACTCGGAACACCGGGGAGCTGTTTTTT. Drawing the rest from reference TRBV2 and TRBJ2-2, the complete variable domain is EPEVTQTPSHQVTQMGQEVILRCVPISNHLYFYWYRQILGQKVEFLVSFYNNEISEKSEIFDDQFSVERPDGSNFTLKIRSTKLEDSAMYFCASSERTRNTGELFFGEGSRLTVL.

In this sample, this clonotype turned up many times. V is TRBV28 and J is TRBJ2-3; weak D call: TRBD2 (5 bases). Germline V lookup: CDR1 MDHEN, CDR2 SYDVKM. V shed 3 bases and J shed 2 bases, with 18 bases lying between them. The CDR3 loop spans 17 amino acids. As DNA, the CDR3 is TGTGCCAGCAGTTTGAATCCGGAGGTCCGATCCACAGATACGCAGTATTTT. It is translated as CASSLNPEVRSTDTQYF.

This clonotype showed up many times. The CDR3 DNA is TGTGCCAGCAGGCCCCCTGGACAGTTCCACACTGAAGCTTTCTTT. As protein: CASRPPGQFHTEAFF. The V gene is TRBV28, the J gene TRBJ1-1; TRBD1 might be the D (6 bases). Germline CDR1 MDHEN, CDR2 SYDVKM. Trimming took off 6 bases at V and 3 bases at J, with 17 bases between the two ends. The length of the CDR3 is 15 residues.

This clonotype was detected only a few times. This chain connects TRBV12-3 or TRBV12-4 to TRBJ1-5, with TRBD1 as a possible D gene (5 bases). V lost 6 bases and J 0 bases, leaving 12 bases between the germline ends. The CDR3 covers 15 residues. CDR3: CASSKQANSNQPQHF. The CDR3 bases are TGTGCCAGCAGCAAACAGGCGAATAGCAATCAGCCCCAGCATTTT.

This clonotype appeared many times. The V gene is TRBV6-2 or TRBV6-3, the J gene TRBJ2-7; 7 bases agree with TRBD1. V lost 5 bases, J lost 1 base, and 8 bases stayed unmatched. This CDR3 has 15 residues. From germline, CDR1 is MNHEY and CDR2 SVGEGT. In DNA, the CDR3 is TGTGCCAGCAGTCCCAACAGGGGATGGTCCTACGAGCAGTACTTC. Its translation is CASSPNRGWSYEQYF.

This clonotype was counted only a few times. The rearrangement uses TRBV5-5 and TRBJ2-3; D remains ambiguous. Germline-derived CDR1 and CDR2 are SGHKS and YYEKEE (reference sequence). The CDR3 extends over 15 amino acids. With 3 bases removed from V and 3 bases from J, the gap between germline ends came to 14 bases. The CDR3 DNA reads as TGTGCCAGCAGCTCGGATGGCCTTGGGACAGATACGCAGTATTTT. It is translated as CASSSDGLGTDTQYF. The full variable domain, in which reference TRBV5-5 and TRBJ2-3 provide the parts outside the CDR3, is DAGVTQSPTHLIKTRGQQVTLRCSPISGHKSVSWYQQVLGQGPQFIFQYYEKEERGRGNFPDRFSARQFPNYSSELNVNALLLGDSALYLCASSSDGLGTDTQYFGPGTRLTVL.

This clonotype was observed many times. The genes are TRBV28 and TRBJ1-2; 8 bases map to TRBD1. This CDR3 spans 17 amino acids. The ends lost 2 bases at V and 5 bases at J; junction bases unmatched: 13. Germline assignment: CDR1 MDHEN and CDR2 SYDVKM. The CDR3 here is CASSLAGQGAISYGYTF. As DNA, the CDR3 is TGTGCCAGCAGTTTAGCCGGGCAGGGGGCGATTTCTTATGGCTACACCTTC.

In its sample, this clonotype was seen many times. This chain uses TRBV10-3 with TRBJ1-2; D gene uncertain. The CDR3 sequence is 15 residues long. Trimming left V 0 bases short and J 4 bases short, with 12 bases between. In germline, CDR1 is ENHRY, CDR2 SYGVKD. CDR3 in amino acids: CAISESPGQLYGYTF. The DNA of the CDR3 is TGTGCCATCAGTGAGTCGCCTGGGCAGCTCTATGGCTACACCTTC.

This clonotype showed up many times. J is TRBJ2-1 and V is TRBV27; maybe TRBD2 (5 bases). The CDR3 is 15 amino acids. Trimming shortened V by 3 bases and J by 7 bases, and 16 bases separated the two germline ends. The germline V gene has CDR1 MNHEY and CDR2 SMNVEV (reference sequence). The DNA of the CDR3 is TGTGCCAGCAGTTTCCGGGTGCCCCGAGGGAATGAGCAGTTCTTC. Its protein is CASSFRVPRGNEQFF.

This clonotype was observed many times. The chain has TRBV12-3 or TRBV12-4 and TRBJ2-3; D is uncertain. The V end was cut by 6 bases, the J end by 0 bases, with 7 bases between. The CDR3 has 13 residues. As DNA, the CDR3 is TGTGCCAGCAGACTCGTTAGCACAGATACGCAGTATTTT. Translated, it gives CASRLVSTDTQYF.